This TCR beta chain was profiled in a study of T cell repertoires in cytomegalovirus infection. Study details: The authors relied on CMV epitopes, both recently identified HLA-C-restricted and well-studied HLA-B-restricted. Public TCR beta signatures were indicative of both CMV infection and a matching HLA type. The study's findings and limits: CMV carriers having the relevant HLA were flagged by cumulative public TCR beta family frequency. HLA-C-restricted CMV-specific TCR beta clonotypes prevailed in the ex vivo response.

TCRdb recomputed calls from the reads with MiXCR, one row per CDR3 protein. The table records about 770,000 distinct CDR3 sequences, under 35% of them present only once. Germline V lookup: CDR1 SGHDT, CDR2 YYEEEE. Deletions cut 0 bases from V and 0 bases from J, with 12 bases between. The CDR3 extends over 17 amino acids. Concerning this clonotype itself: Antigen unknown.

The source was cultured CD8+ T cells from PBMCs, collected from culture after CMV antigen stimulation. This receptor was obtained from a human donor in good health (CMV status not recorded). Some clones in this sample may be carry-over from other donors' samples. The V call is TRBV5-6, the J call TRBJ2-2, with D unresolved. CDR3 amino acids: CASSLAILRANTGELFF. The CDR3 bases are TGTGCCAGCAGCTTGGCCATTCTTCGCGCGAACACCGGGGAGCTGTTTTTT.